A single sample gave rise to the 16 T cell receptor beta chains below, sequenced in a study of blood T cell repertoires in COVID-19. The assay was immunoSEQ multiplex PCR, and TCRdb's table has in-frame clones only and misses some. The repertoire holds around 65,000 clones, with about 81% as singletons. Sequencing was performed on peripheral blood. Every receptor here comes from a human donor in a cohort sampled during active COVID-19.

This chain joins TRBV5-1 and TRBJ1-1; weak D call: TRBD1 (5 bases). The germline V and J ends were trimmed by 3 bases and 8 bases, with 20 bases remaining between them. There are 15 residues in the CDR3. CDR1 is SGHRS and CDR2 is YFSETQ in the germline V gene. The CDR3 DNA sequence: TGCGCCAGCAGCTCCCAGTGGGGCACTCCCGCGGAAGCTTTCTTT. It translates to CASSSQWGTPAEAFF. The full variable domain, completed using reference TRBV5-1 and TRBJ1-1, is KAGVTQTPRYLIKTRGQQVTLSCSPISGHRSVSWYQQTPGQGLQFLFEYFSETQRNKGNFPGRFSGRQFSNSRSEMNVSTLELGDSALYLCASSSQWGTPAEAFFGQGTRLTVV.

The chain recombines TRBV28 with TRBJ1-1; D gene uncertain. Looked up from germline, CDR1 is MDHEN and CDR2 is SYDVKM. The CDR3 is made up of 23 amino acids. V shed 6 bases and J shed 0 bases, with 38 bases lying between them. CDR3 amino acids: CASRTPASEGAWGGRKMNTEAFF. The DNA of the CDR3 is TGTGCCAGCAGGACCCCCGCTTCGGAGGGAGCTTGGGGAGGGCGAAAAATGAACACTGAAGCTTTCTTT. The full variable domain, in which reference TRBV28 and TRBJ1-1 provide the parts outside the CDR3, is DVKVTQSSRYLVKRTGEKVFLECVQDMDHENMFWYRQDPGLGLRLIYFSYDVKMKEKGDIPEGYSVSREKKERFSLILESASTNQTSMYLCASRTPASEGAWGGRKMNTEAFFGQGTRLTVV.

The rearrangement joins TRBV27 to TRBJ2-7, with 9 nucleotides matching TRBD2. Germline CDR1 is MNHEY and CDR2 is SMNVEV (reference sequence). The CDR3 has 12 residues. The ends lost 9 bases at V and 2 bases at J; junction bases unmatched: 2. CDR3 residues: CASSGGAYEQYF. The CDR3 coding sequence is TGTGCCAGTAGCGGGGGCGCCTACGAGCAGTACTTC.

This clone came up a few times. The CDR3 protein is CASSWKDSGEQYF. In DNA form, the CDR3 reads TGTGCCAGCAGCTGGAAGGACTCGGGCGAGCAGTACTTC. The gene calls are TRBV5-4 and TRBJ2-7; the D gene is possibly TRBD2 (5 bases). Looked up from germline, CDR1 is SGHNT and CDR2 is YYREEE (reference sequence). V was shortened by 3 bases and J by 6 bases, with 13 bases between the two germline ends. The CDR3 sequence is 13 residues long.

The V gene is TRBV28, the J gene TRBJ1-3; 8 positions match TRBD1. Germline V gene data show CDR1 as MDHEN and CDR2 as SYDVKM. There are 19 residues in the CDR3. The trim removed 8 bases at V and 4 bases at J, leaving 22 bases unmatched. The CDR3 protein is CASGYPGQAISVLGNTIYF. CDR3 sequence (DNA): TGTGCCAGCGGGTATCCGGGACAGGCAATCTCGGTATTAGGAAACACCATATATTTT.

This clone has just a few counts. The chain employs TRBV6-6 and TRBJ1-2; TRBD1 aligns across 8 bases. The CDR3 spans 16 residues. V was clipped by 0 bases and J by 4 bases; unmatched bases: 7. Germline CDR1 is MNHNY and CDR2 is SVGAGI (reference sequence). In nucleotides, the CDR3 is TGTGCCAGCAGTTACTCGGTCCAGGGGGCTGTCTATGGCTACACCTTC. The encoded protein is CASSYSVQGAVYGYTF.

V usage is TRBV20-1 and J usage is TRBJ2-5, with 9 bases aligning to TRBD2. CDR3 length: 15 residues. Losses at the gene ends were 3 bases for V and 4 bases for J; bases not matched to a gene: 9. CDR1 and CDR2 (germline): DFQATT, SNEGSKA (reference sequence). The CDR3 region is CSASGAGGKGETQYF. The CDR3 coding sequence is TGCAGTGCTAGTGGTGCGGGAGGGAAGGGAGAGACCCAGTACTTC.

This clone turned up a few times. This chain connects TRBV2 to TRBJ2-7; TRBD2 matches at 13 bases. This CDR3 spans 15 amino acids. Germline trimming cut 5 bases from V and 5 bases from J; bases unmatched to any gene: 6. The germline V gene has CDR1 SNHLY and CDR2 FYNNEI. In nucleotides, the CDR3 is TGTGCCAGCAGTAGACTAGCGGGAGGAGGGGACGAGCAGTACTTC. It codes for CASSRLAGGGDEQYF.

The V gene is TRBV5-4, the J gene TRBJ2-1, with 8 bases fitting TRBD2. CDR3 length equals 15 residues. J lost 4 bases, V lost 0 bases, and 3 bases had no gene match. Germline V gives CDR1 SGHNT, CDR2 YYREEE (reference sequence). This chain's CDR3 is CASSLVSGGYNEQFF. The CDR3 DNA follows: TGTGCCAGCAGCTTGGTATCGGGGGGGTACAATGAGCAGTTCTTC.

The genes are TRBV19 and TRBJ1-1; D unclear. Germline V lookup: CDR1 LNHDA, CDR2 SQIVND (reference sequence). V shed 3 bases and J shed 0 bases, with 5 bases lying between them. The CDR3 runs to 13 residues. CDR3 sequence reads: CASSMFMNTEAFF. DNA of the CDR3: TGTGCCAGTAGTATGTTCATGAACACTGAAGCTTTCTTT.

This sequence joins TRBV6-5 and TRBJ2-3; 7 positions agree with TRBD2. The V and J ends lost 7 bases and 0 bases, in that order; junction bases with no gene match: 4. The CDR3 covers 14 residues. The germline gives CDR1 MNHEY, CDR2 SVGAGI. CDR3 sequence (DNA): TGTGCCAGCAAATTTAGCGGGAGCACAGATACGCAGTATTTT. Its translation: CASKFSGSTDTQYF.

The V call is TRBV27, the J call TRBJ1-4; D perhaps matches TRBD1 (5 bases). Trimming shortened V by 4 bases and J by 12 bases, and 12 bases separated the two germline ends. The CDR3 contains 12 residues. In germline, CDR1 is MNHEY, CDR2 SMNVEV (reference sequence). The CDR3 here is CASSSYDRELFF. The CDR3 DNA follows: TGTGCCAGCAGTTCGTATGACAGAGAACTGTTTTTT.

The chain has TRBV27 and TRBJ2-2; 7 bases map to TRBD2. From germline, CDR1 is MNHEY and CDR2 SMNVEV (reference sequence). CDR3 length: 15 residues. With 6 bases clipped from V and 3 bases from J, the junction kept 7 bases outside the gene matches. The CDR3 reads CASRPILADTGELFF. The CDR3 region has the DNA TGTGCCAGCAGACCGATCCTAGCGGACACCGGGGAGCTGTTTTTT.

The CDR3 protein is CASSPTDTPNTGELFF. The CDR3 DNA reads as TGTGCCAGCAGCCCGACAGATACCCCGAACACCGGGGAGCTGTTTTTT. The chain employs TRBV11-3 and TRBJ2-2; D is perhaps TRBD1 (5 bases). Per the germline V gene, CDR1 is SGHNT and CDR2 is YENEEA. Trimming removed 5 bases at V and 0 bases at J, with 13 bases between. The CDR3 sequence is 16 residues long.

V and J are TRBV5-4 and TRBJ2-1, with 9 bases matching TRBD1. CDR1 SGHNT and CDR2 YYREEE come from the germline V gene (reference sequence). Losses at the gene ends were 0 bases for V and 5 bases for J; bases not matched to a gene: 6. CDR3 size: 16 residues. The CDR3 sequence is CASSLASGTGNNEQFF. Written as DNA, the CDR3 is TGTGCCAGCAGCTTGGCCTCCGGGACAGGGAACAATGAGCAGTTCTTC.

The rearrangement uses TRBV19 and TRBJ1-2; D is possibly TRBD1 (5 bases). The CDR3 spans 15 residues. Germline assignment: CDR1 LNHDA and CDR2 SQIVND (reference sequence). Trimming stripped 0 bases from V and 4 bases from J, with 12 bases between. CDR3 nucleotide sequence: TGTGCCAGTAGTATAGATTTGCAGGGAGGCTATGGCTACACCTTC. It encodes CASSIDLQGGYGYTF.